This T cell receptor beta chain was sequenced during a study of blood T cell repertoires in COVID-19. In the study overall: Samples of COVID-19 (acute and convalescent) were obtained from the United States, Italy and Spain.

All enrollees were about 18 to 100 years old and from fewer than 25 US areas. Using immunoSEQ multiplex PCR, the repertoire was profiled, and TCRdb retains in-frame clones only, with some absent. Of about 480,000 clones listed, 70% to 90% are singletons. Looked up from germline, CDR1 is ENHRY and CDR2 is SYGVKD. This CDR3 has 14 amino acids. V gave up 6 bases and J gave up 0 bases, with 9 bases separating them. Sequencing was carried out using PBMCs or T cells enriched from blood (not recorded which). The J gene is TRBJ1-3, the V gene TRBV10-3, with D tentatively TRBD1 (5 bases). The TCR comes from a woman aged 18 to 35 with acute COVID-19. The CDR3 spells CAIREGSSGNTIYF. CDR3 DNA sequence: TGTGCCATCAGGGAGGGGAGCTCTGGAAACACCATATATTTT.